A single sample gave rise to the 21 T cell receptor beta chains below, sequenced in a study of T-cell memory formation after mild COVID-19. In TCRdb, the 5' RACE reads were re-called with MiXCR into one record per CDR3 protein. The sample yields a few hundred thousand distinct CDR3 sequences, around a fifth seen once. Source material: PBMCs or a T cell subset sorted from them (not recorded which). These receptors came from an adult woman who had mild COVID-19 (a few samples of this study predate the infection). Cell type and time point are not known.

This clonotype was counted a few times. The chain joins TRBV7-2 to TRBJ2-5; D perhaps matches TRBD2 (5 bases). The germline gives CDR1 SGHTA, CDR2 FQGNSA. Trimming stripped 5 bases from V and 5 bases from J, with 18 bases between. CDR3 length: 15 residues. The CDR3 reads CASSLRPSRTETQYF. The DNA of the CDR3 is TGTGCCAGCAGCCTCAGGCCTAGCCGGACGGAGACCCAGTACTTC.

The rearrangement links TRBV20-1 to TRBJ1-2; TRBD1 is a possible D gene (6 bases). Trimming removed 5 bases from V and 4 bases from J, with 11 bases in between. CDR1 and CDR2 from the germline V gene are DFQATT and SNEGSKA (reference sequence). This CDR3 has 12 residues. The CDR3 loop reads CSASDRSYGYTF. In DNA, the CDR3 is TGCAGTGCTTCGGACAGAAGCTATGGCTACACCTTC.

The chain recombines TRBV4-1 with TRBJ2-7; TRBD2 matches at 8 bases. Trimming took 2 bases from V and 3 from J; bases not matched to a gene: 6. Per the germline V gene, CDR1 is MGHRA and CDR2 is YSYEKL. This CDR3 has 15 residues. The CDR3 bases are TGCGCCAGCAGCCAACTCATAGCGGGGAGCTACGAGCAGTACTTC. This translates into CASSQLIAGSYEQYF.

This sequence joins TRBV12-3 or TRBV12-4 and TRBJ1-4; maybe TRBD1 (5 bases). The V end was cut by 6 bases, the J end by 13 bases, with 15 bases between. The CDR3 has 12 residues. The CDR3 loop is CASSSGTGGLFF. CDR3 bases: TGTGCCAGCAGCTCCGGGACCGGGGGACTGTTTTTT.

In DNA form, the CDR3 reads TGTGCCAGCTCCCCAGGTGGGGACACCAACTATGGCTACACCTTC. It translates to CASSPGGDTNYGYTF. The chain has TRBV18 and TRBJ1-2; possible D gene TRBD1, 6 bases. The CDR3 spans 15 residues. The V gene lost 6 bases and the J gene lost 2 bases, with 16 bases spanning the gap. Germline CDR1 KGHSH, CDR2 LQKENI.

The chain links TRBV27 to TRBJ2-2; D is ambiguous. The CDR3 runs 15 residues. V shed 3 bases and J shed 5 bases, with 13 bases lying between them. From germline, CDR1 is MNHEY and CDR2 SMNVEV (reference sequence). CDR3 bases: TGTGCCAGCAGTTTGGCTGCAGCTGGTACCGGGGAGCTGTTTTTT. Translated: CASSLAAAGTGELFF.

This clonotype was observed a few times. The rearrangement joins TRBV12-3 or TRBV12-4 to TRBJ1-5; D unresolved. V was pared by 5 bases and J by 6 bases, with 11 bases between. There are 13 residues in the CDR3. CDR3 protein: CASSPYGGQPQHF. The CDR3 nucleotides are TGTGCCAGCAGTCCTTACGGAGGTCAGCCCCAGCATTTT.

This clonotype was observed a few times. The chain is built from TRBV9 and TRBJ1-1; a weak D match, TRBD1 (6 bases). This CDR3 region has 15 residues. The V and J ends lost 0 bases and 3 bases respectively, with 12 bases between them. Germline CDR1 is SGDLS and CDR2 is YYNGEE. The CDR3 region has the DNA TGTGCCAGCAGCGTAGGTGACAGGCACGACACTGAAGCTTTCTTT. It yields the protein CASSVGDRHDTEAFF.

The table lists this clonotype with a few counts. The chain has TRBV20-1 and TRBJ1-3; D remains unclear. Germline V gene sequence: CDR1 DFQATT, CDR2 SNEGSKA (reference sequence). Trimming took 4 bases from V and 3 from J, leaving 10 bases between them. This CDR3 has 13 residues. The CDR3: CSATGPIGNTIYF. CDR3 in DNA: TGCAGTGCTACCGGACCGATTGGAAACACCATATATTTT.

The V gene is TRBV9, the J gene TRBJ2-3; D remains unclear. CDR1 SGDLS and CDR2 YYNGEE come from the germline V gene. Trimming took 0 bases from V and 7 from J, leaving 6 bases between them. This CDR3 region has 12 residues. CDR3 nucleotide sequence: TGTGCCAGCAGCGTAGAATTACATACGCAGTATTTT. It yields the protein CASSVELHTQYF.

Only a few counts were recorded for this clonotype. The chain employs TRBV5-1 and TRBJ1-2; 10 bases align to TRBD1. The junction had 7 bases not matched to a gene; V was cut back by 4 bases and J by 7 bases. The CDR3 spans 14 residues. Germline CDR1 SGHRS, CDR2 YFSETQ. Here the CDR3 reads CASSPSGTGVGYTF. CDR3 nucleotide sequence: TGCGCCAGCAGCCCCTCCGGGACAGGGGTTGGCTACACCTTC. The full variable domain, in which reference TRBV5-1 and TRBJ1-2 provide the parts outside the CDR3, is KAGVTQTPRYLIKTRGQQVTLSCSPISGHRSVSWYQQTPGQGLQFLFEYFSETQRNKGNFPGRFSGRQFSNSRSEMNVSTLELGDSALYLCASSPSGTGVGYTFGSGTRLTVV.

The CDR3 region is CSVSDEIYEQYF. CDR3 nucleotides: TGCAGCGTTAGTGACGAGATCTACGAGCAGTACTTC. V usage is TRBV29-1 and J usage is TRBJ2-7; D ambiguous. Looked up from germline, CDR1 is SQVTM and CDR2 is ANQGSEA. This CDR3 has 12 residues. V lost 5 bases, J lost 3 bases, and 11 bases lay in between.

The genes are TRBV7-9 and TRBJ1-2; possibly TRBD1 for D (5 bases). V was shortened by 0 bases and J by 7 bases, with 12 bases between the two germline ends. The CDR3 extends over 14 amino acids. Germline V gives CDR1 SEHNR, CDR2 FQNEAQ (reference sequence). The CDR3: CASSLAGPRGGYTF. Here the CDR3 DNA reads TGTGCCAGCAGCTTAGCGGGTCCGAGGGGTGGCTACACCTTC.

The sample holds a few counts of this clonotype. The chain uses TRBV6-4 and TRBJ2-1; a weak D match, TRBD1 (6 bases). Trimming left V 2 bases short and J 8 bases short, with 19 bases between. This CDR3 comprises 16 residues. In germline, CDR1 is MRHNA, CDR2 SNTAGT. The CDR3, as DNA: TGTGCCAGCAGTGACGGAGTCAGGGGATCTCGCGATGAGCAGTTCTTC. Its protein product is CASSDGVRGSRDEQFF.

This clonotype was observed a few times. The chain employs TRBV7-9 and TRBJ2-5, with a weak D call TRBD2 (5 bases). Germline V gene data show CDR1 as SEHNR and CDR2 as FQNEAQ (reference sequence). The CDR3 sequence is 13 residues long. Trimming removed 11 bases from V and 4 bases from J, with 17 bases in between. The DNA for the CDR3 is TGTGCCGGCTCGAAGGGAGAAGCAGAGACCCAGTACTTC. Translating gives CAGSKGEAETQYF.

V and J are TRBV12-2 and TRBJ2-4. TRBV12-2 is labeled a pseudogene. The CDR3 totals 15 residues. CDR3 amino acids: CASRLAWGRKNIQYF. DNA of the CDR3: TGTGCAAGTCGCTTAGCTTGGGGAAGGAAAAACATTCAGTACTTC.

This chain connects TRBV12-3 or TRBV12-4 to TRBJ1-2; D is unclear. The V end lost 5 bases, the J end lost 4 bases, and 11 bases lay between the germline ends. This CDR3 comprises 13 residues. The CDR3 here is CASSDVGPYGYTF. CDR3 coding DNA: TGTGCCAGCAGTGACGTAGGTCCCTATGGCTACACCTTC.

This clonotype has a count of ten or more. The gene calls are TRBV20-1 and TRBJ2-1, with D unresolved. V lost 6 bases, J lost 10 bases, and 22 bases lay in between. Germline-derived CDR1 and CDR2 are DFQATT and SNEGSKA (reference sequence). The CDR3 consists of 14 residues. CDR3 nucleotide sequence: TGCAGTGCCGGCAAGAGTAGCAGGTCCGGGGAGCAGTTCTTC. Protein: CSAGKSSRSGEQFF.

The V gene is TRBV20-1, the J gene TRBJ1-5; TRBD1 matches 7 bases. The CDR3 is 15 amino acids. Germline V CDR1 and CDR2: DFQATT, SNEGSKA (reference sequence). Trimming took 5 bases from V and 0 from J; bases not matched to a gene: 7. The CDR3 nucleotides read TGCAGTGCTCTAGGGACAGTGATTAGCAATCAGCCCCAGCATTTT. Encoded protein: CSALGTVISNQPQHF.

This clonotype has a handful of counts. This sequence joins TRBV12-3 or TRBV12-4 and TRBJ1-1; 8 nucleotides line up with TRBD1. This CDR3 contains 15 residues. V lost 4 bases and J lost 1; bases outside the gene matches: 5. The CDR3 protein is CASSWTGISNTEAFF. The DNA of the CDR3 is TGTGCCAGCAGTTGGACAGGGATTTCGAACACTGAAGCTTTCTTT.

In its sample, this clonotype was seen many times. The rearrangement uses TRBV2 and TRBJ1-1, with TRBD1 matching over 7 bases. CDR3 length equals 14 residues. V was clipped by 5 bases and J by 0 bases; unmatched bases: 3. From germline, CDR1 is SNHLY and CDR2 FYNNEI. As DNA, the CDR3 is TGTGCCAGCAGTCTCACAGGGGTGAACACTGAAGCTTTCTTT. The encoded protein is CASSLTGVNTEAFF.